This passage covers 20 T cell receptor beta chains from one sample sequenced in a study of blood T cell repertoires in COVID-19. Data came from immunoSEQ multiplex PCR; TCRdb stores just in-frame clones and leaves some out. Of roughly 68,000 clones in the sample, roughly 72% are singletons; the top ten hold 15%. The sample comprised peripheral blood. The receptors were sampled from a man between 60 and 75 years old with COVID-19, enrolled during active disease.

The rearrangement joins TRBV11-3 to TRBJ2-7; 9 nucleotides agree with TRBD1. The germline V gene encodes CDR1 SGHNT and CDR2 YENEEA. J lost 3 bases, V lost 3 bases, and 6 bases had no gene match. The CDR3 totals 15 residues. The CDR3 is CASSLRGGQGYEQYF. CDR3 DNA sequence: TGTGCCAGCAGCTTGAGAGGGGGACAGGGCTACGAGCAGTACTTC. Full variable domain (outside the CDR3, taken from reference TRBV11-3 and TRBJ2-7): EAGVVQSPRYKIIEKKQPVAFWCNPISGHNTLYWYLQNLGQGPELLIRYENEEAVDDSQLPKDRFSAERLKGVDSTLKIQPAELGDSAVYLCASSLRGGQGYEQYFGPGTRLTVT.

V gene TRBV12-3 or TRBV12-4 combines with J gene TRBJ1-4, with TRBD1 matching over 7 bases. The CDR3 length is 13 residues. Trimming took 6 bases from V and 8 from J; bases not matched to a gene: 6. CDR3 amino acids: CASSWDRREKLFF. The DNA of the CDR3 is TGTGCCAGCAGCTGGGACAGACGCGAAAAACTGTTTTTT.

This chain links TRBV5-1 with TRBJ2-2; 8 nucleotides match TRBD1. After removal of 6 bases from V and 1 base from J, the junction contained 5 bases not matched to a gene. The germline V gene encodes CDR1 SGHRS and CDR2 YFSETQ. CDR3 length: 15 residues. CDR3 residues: CASKAGTGNTGELFF. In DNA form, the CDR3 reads TGCGCCAGCAAAGCCGGGACAGGGAACACCGGGGAGCTGTTTTTT. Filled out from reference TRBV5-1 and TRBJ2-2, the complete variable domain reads KAGVTQTPRYLIKTRGQQVTLSCSPISGHRSVSWYQQTPGQGLQFLFEYFSETQRNKGNFPGRFSGRQFSNSRSEMNVSTLELGDSALYLCASKAGTGNTGELFFGEGSRLTVL.

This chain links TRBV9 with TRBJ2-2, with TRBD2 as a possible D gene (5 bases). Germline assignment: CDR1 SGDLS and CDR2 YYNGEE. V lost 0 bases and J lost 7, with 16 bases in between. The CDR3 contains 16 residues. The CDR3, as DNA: TGTGCCAGCAGCGTAGATAGCGACTCGGCCCTCGGGGAGCTGTTTTTT. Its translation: CASSVDSDSALGELFF.

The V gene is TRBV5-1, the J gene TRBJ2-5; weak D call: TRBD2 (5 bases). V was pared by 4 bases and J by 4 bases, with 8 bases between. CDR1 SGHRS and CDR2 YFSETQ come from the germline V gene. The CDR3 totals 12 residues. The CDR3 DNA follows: TGCGCCAGCAGCCGCGAGGGAGAGACCCAGTACTTC. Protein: CASSREGETQYF.

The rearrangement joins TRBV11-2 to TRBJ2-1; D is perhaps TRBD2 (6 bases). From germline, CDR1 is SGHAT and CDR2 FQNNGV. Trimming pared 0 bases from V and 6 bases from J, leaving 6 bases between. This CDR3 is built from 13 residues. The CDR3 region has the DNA TGTGCCAGCAGCTTAGAGCGGGGCAATGAGCAGTTCTTC. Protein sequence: CASSLERGNEQFF.

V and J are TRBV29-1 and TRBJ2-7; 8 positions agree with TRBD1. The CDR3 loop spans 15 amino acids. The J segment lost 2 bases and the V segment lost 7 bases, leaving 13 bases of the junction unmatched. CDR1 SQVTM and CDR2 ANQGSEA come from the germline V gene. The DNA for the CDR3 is TGCAGCGGACTAGTACCGGGACAGGTCCCCTACGAGCAGTACTTC. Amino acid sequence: CSGLVPGQVPYEQYF.

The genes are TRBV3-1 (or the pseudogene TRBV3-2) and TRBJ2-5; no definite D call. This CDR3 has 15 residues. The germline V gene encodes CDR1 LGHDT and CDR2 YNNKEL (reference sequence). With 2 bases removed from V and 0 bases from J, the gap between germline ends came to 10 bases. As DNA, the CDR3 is TGTGCCAGCAGCCAATTTCCCCAGGACCAAGAGACCCAGTACTTC. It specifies CASSQFPQDQETQYF.

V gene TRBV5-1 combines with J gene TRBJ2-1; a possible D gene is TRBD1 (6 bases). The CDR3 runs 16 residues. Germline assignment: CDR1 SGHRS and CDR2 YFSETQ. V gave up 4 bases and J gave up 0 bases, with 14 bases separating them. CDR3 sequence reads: CASSTRQVSSYNEQFF. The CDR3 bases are TGCGCCAGCAGCACGAGACAGGTGAGCTCCTACAATGAGCAGTTCTTC.

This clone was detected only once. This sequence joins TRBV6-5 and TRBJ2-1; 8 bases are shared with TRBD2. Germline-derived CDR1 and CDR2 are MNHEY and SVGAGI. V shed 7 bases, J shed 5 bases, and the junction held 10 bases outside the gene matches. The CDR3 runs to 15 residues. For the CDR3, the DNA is TGTGCCAGCACTCGTAGCGGGGCTCCGAACAATGAGCAGTTCTTC. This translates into CASTRSGAPNNEQFF.

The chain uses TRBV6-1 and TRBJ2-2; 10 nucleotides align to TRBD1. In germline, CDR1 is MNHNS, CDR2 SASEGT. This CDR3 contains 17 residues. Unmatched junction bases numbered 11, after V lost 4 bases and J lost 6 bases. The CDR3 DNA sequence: TGTGCCAGCAGTGTACGGACAGGGGGAACGTACCCCGGGGAGCTGTTTTTT. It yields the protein CASSVRTGGTYPGELFF.

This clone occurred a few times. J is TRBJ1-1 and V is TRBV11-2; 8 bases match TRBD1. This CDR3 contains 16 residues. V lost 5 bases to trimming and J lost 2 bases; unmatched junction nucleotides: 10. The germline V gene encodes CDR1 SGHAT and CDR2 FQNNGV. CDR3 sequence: CASSLSSTGVNTEAFF. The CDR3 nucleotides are TGTGCCAGCAGCCTTTCCTCGACAGGGGTAAACACTGAAGCTTTCTTT.

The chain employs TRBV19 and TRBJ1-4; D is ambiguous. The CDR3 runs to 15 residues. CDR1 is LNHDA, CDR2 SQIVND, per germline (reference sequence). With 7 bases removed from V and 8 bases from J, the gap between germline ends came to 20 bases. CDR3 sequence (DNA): TGTGCCAGTACCGAATTTCGGGGTGAAGGGGAAAAACTGTTTTTT. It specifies CASTEFRGEGEKLFF. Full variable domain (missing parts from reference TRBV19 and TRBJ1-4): DGGITQSPKYLFRKEGQNVTLSCEQNLNHDAMYWYRQDPGQGLRLIYYSQIVNDFQKGDIAEGYSVSREKKESFPLTVTSAQKNPTAFYLCASTEFRGEGEKLFFGSGTQLSVL.

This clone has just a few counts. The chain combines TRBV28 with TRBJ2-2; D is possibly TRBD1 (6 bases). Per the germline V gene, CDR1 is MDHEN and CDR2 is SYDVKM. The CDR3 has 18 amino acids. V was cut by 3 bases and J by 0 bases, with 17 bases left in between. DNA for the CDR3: TGTGCCAGCAGTTTCCCTGCAACAGGGCTCGCGAACACCGGGGAGCTGTTTTTT. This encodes CASSFPATGLANTGELFF.

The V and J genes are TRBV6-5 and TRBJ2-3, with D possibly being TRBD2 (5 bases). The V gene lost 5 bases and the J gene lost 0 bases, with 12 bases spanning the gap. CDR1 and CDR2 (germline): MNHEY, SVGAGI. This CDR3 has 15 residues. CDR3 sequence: CASSREYRSTDTQYF. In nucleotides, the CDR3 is TGTGCCAGCAGTCGGGAATACCGAAGCACAGATACGCAGTATTTT.

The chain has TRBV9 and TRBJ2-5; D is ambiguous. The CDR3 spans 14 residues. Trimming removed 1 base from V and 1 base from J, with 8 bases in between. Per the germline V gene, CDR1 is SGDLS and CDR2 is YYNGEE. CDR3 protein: CASSVNPGQETQYF. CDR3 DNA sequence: TGTGCCAGCAGCGTAAATCCAGGCCAAGAGACCCAGTACTTC.

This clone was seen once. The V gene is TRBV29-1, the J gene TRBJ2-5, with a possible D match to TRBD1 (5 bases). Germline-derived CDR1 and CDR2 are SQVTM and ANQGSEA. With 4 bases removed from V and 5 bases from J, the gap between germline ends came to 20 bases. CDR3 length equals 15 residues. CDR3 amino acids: CSVAPEEDSGETQYF. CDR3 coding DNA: TGCAGCGTTGCCCCGGAAGAAGACAGTGGCGAGACCCAGTACTTC.

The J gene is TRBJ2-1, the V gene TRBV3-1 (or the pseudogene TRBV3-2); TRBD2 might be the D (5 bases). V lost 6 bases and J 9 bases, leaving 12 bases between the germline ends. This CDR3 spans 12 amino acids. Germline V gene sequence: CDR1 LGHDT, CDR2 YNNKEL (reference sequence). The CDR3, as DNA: TGTGCCAGCAGACTGCCCCGGGGTGAGCAGTTCTTC. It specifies CASRLPRGEQFF.

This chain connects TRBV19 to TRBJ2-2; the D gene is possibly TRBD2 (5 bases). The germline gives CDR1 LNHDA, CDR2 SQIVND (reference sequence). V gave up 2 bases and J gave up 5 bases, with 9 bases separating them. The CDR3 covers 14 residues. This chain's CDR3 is CASSIRGWTGELFF. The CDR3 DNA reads TGTGCCAGTAGTATAAGAGGGTGGACCGGGGAGCTGTTTTTT.

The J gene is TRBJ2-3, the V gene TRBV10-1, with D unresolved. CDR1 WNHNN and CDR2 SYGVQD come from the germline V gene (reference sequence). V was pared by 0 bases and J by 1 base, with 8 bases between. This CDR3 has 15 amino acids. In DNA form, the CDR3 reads TGCGCCAGCAGTGAGTCGCTAACAGGCACAGATACGCAGTATTTT. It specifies CASSESLTGTDTQYF.